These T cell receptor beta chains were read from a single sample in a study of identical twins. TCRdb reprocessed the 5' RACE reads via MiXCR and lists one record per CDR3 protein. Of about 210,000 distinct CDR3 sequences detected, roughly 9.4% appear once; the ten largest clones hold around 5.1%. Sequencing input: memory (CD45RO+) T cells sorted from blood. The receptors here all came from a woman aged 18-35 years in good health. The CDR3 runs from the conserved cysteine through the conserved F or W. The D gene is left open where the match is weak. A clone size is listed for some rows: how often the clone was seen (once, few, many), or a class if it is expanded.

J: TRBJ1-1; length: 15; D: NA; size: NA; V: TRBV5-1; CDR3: CASSFLPGTDTEAFF; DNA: TGCGCCAGCAGCTTCCTCCCGGGAACCGACACTGAAGCTTTCTTT
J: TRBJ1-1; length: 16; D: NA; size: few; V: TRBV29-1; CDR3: CSVEEMLLGPNTEAFF; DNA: TGCAGCGTTGAAGAAATGCTTCTGGGGCCGAACACTGAAGCTTTCTTT
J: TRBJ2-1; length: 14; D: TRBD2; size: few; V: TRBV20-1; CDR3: CSAIGTSGINEQFF; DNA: TGCAGTGCTATCGGGACTAGCGGAATCAATGAGCAGTTCTTC
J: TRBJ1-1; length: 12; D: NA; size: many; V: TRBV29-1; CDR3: CSADRMNTEAFF; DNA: TGCAGCGCCGACAGAATGAACACTGAAGCTTTCTTT
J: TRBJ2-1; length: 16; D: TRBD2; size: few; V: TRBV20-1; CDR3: CSARAWSGGDVNEQFF; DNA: TGCAGTGCTAGAGCCTGGAGCGGGGGGGACGTAAATGAGCAGTTCTTC
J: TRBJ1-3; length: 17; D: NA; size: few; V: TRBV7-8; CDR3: CASTSQAGAVSGNTIYF; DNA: TGTGCCAGCACCTCTCAGGCAGGGGCCGTCTCTGGAAACACCATATATTTT
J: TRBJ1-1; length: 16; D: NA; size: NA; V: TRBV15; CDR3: CATSRGGRGSNTEAFF; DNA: TGTGCCACCAGCAGAGGGGGTCGGGGGTCGAACACTGAAGCTTTCTTT
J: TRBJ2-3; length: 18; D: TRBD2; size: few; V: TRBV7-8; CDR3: CASSLSPLAGGDTDTQYF; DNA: TGTGCCAGCAGCTTAAGCCCTCTAGCGGGAGGGGACACAGATACGCAGTATTTT
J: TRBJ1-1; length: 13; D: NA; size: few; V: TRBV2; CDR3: CASSLDSFTEAFF; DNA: TGTGCCAGCAGTCTAGACAGTTTCACTGAAGCTTTCTTT
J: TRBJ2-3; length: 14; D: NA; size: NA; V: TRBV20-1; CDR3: CSTTRGGNTDTQYF; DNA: TGCAGTACCACCCGGGGCGGTAACACAGATACGCAGTATTTT
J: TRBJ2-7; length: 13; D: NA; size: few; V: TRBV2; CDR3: CASNLGGSGEQYF; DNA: TGTGCCAGCAACCTCGGAGGGTCGGGCGAGCAGTACTTC
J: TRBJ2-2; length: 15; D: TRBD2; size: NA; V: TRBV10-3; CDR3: CAISERGANTGELFF; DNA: TGTGCCATCAGTGAGCGGGGGGCGAACACCGGGGAGCTGTTTTTT
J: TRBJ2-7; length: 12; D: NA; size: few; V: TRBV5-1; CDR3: CASSLVVGEQYF; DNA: TGCGCCAGCAGCTTGGTAGTGGGCGAGCAGTACTTC
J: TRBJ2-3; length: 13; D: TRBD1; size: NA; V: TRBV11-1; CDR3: CASSRDREATQYF; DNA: TGTGCCAGCAGCCGGGACAGGGAGGCTACGCAGTATTTT
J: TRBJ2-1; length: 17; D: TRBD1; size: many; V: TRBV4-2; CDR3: CASSPSGQGRYPDEQFF; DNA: TGTGCCAGCAGCCCATCCGGACAGGGAAGGTATCCTGATGAGCAGTTCTTC
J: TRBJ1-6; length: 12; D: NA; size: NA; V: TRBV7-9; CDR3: CASSWENSPLHF; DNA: TGTGCCAGCAGCTGGGAGAATTCACCCCTCCACTTT
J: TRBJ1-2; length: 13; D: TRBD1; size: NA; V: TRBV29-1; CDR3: CSVTVDREGGYTF; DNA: TGCAGCGTGACCGTCGACAGGGAGGGTGGCTACACCTTC
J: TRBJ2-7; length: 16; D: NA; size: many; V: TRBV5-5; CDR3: CASSLTLVGRGAEQYF; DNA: TGTGCCAGCAGCTTGACCCTAGTGGGTAGAGGGGCCGAGCAGTACTTC
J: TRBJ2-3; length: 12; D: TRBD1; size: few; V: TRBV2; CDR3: CASRKGAETQYF; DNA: TGTGCCAGCAGGAAGGGGGCGGAGACGCAGTATTTT
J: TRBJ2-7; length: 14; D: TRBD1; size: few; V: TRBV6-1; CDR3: CASRPRTGAYEQYF; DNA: TGTGCCAGCAGACCCAGGACAGGCGCCTACGAGCAGTACTTC
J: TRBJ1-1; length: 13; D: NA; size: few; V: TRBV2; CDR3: CASQGFVNTEAFF; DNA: TGTGCCTCACAGGGTTTCGTGAACACTGAAGCTTTCTTT
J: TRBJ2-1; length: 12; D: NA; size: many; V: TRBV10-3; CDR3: CAISRTGNEQFF; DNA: TGTGCCATCAGCCGTACAGGGAATGAGCAGTTCTTC
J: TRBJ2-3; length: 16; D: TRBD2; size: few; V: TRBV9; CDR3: CASSVAAGGGTDTQYF; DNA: TGTGCCAGCAGCGTAGCGGCGGGAGGGGGCACAGATACGCAGTATTTT
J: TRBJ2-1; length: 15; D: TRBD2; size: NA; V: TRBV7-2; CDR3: CASSFLAGGRGEQFF; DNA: TGTGCCAGCAGCTTTCTAGCGGGGGGCCGGGGAGAGCAGTTCTTC
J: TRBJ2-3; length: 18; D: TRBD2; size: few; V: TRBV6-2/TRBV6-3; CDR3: CASSYPRLAGGPTDTQYF; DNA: TGTGCCAGCAGTTACCCCAGACTAGCGGGGGGGCCAACAGATACGCAGTATTTT
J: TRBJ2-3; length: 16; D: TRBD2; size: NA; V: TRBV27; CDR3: CASSLSKAGGTDTQYF; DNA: TGTGCCAGCAGTTTATCGAAAGCGGGAGGTACAGATACGCAGTATTTT
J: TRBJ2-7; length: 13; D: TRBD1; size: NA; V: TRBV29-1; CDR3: CSVVGQGAREQYF; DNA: TGCAGCGTTGTTGGGCAGGGGGCGAGGGAGCAGTACTTC
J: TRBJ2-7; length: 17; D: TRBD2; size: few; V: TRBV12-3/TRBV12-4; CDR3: CASSLSLAEARDYEQYF; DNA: TGTGCCAGCAGTTTATCACTAGCGGAGGCCCGGGACTACGAGCAGTACTTC
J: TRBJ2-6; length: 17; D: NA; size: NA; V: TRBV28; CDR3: CASSRASAGSGANVLTF; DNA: TGTGCCAGCAGTCGTGCTAGCGCCGGCTCTGGGGCCAACGTCCTGACTTTC
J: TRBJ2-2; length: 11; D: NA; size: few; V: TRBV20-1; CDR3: CSASFSGELFF; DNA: TGCAGTGCTAGTTTCTCCGGGGAGCTGTTTTTT
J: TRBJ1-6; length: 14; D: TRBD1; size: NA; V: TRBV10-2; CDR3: CASKDRGSHSPLHF; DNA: TGCGCCAGCAAGGACAGGGGGAGTCATTCACCCCTCCACTTT
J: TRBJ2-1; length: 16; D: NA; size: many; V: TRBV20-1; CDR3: CSARASGADLYNEQFF; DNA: TGCAGTGCTAGGGCATCCGGGGCGGATCTTTACAATGAGCAGTTCTTC
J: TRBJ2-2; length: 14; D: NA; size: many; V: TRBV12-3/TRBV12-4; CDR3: CASSLALNTGELFF; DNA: TGTGCCAGCAGTTTAGCGCTGAACACCGGGGAGCTGTTTTTT
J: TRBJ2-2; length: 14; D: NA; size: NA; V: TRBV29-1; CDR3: CSVREDRTTGELFF; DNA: TGCAGCGTAAGAGAGGACAGAACCACCGGGGAGCTGTTTTTT
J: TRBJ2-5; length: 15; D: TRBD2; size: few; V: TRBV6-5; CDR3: CASSYSGGGQETQYF; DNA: TGTGCCAGCAGTTACTCCGGCGGGGGTCAAGAGACCCAGTACTTC
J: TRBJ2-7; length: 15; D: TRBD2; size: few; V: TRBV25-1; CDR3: CASSSTSGTSYEQYF; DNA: TGTGCCAGCAGTTCGACTAGCGGGACGTCCTACGAGCAGTACTTC
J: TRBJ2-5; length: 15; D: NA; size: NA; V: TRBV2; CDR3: CASSQERGGQETQYF; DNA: TGTGCCAGCAGTCAGGAGAGGGGGGGACAAGAGACCCAGTACTTC
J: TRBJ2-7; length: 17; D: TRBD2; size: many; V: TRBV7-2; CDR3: CASSLAPLRTSGSGQYF; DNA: TGTGCCAGCAGCTTAGCGCCCCTTAGGACTAGCGGTTCCGGGCAGTACTTC
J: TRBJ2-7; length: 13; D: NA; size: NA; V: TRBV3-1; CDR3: CASTPTGFNEQYF; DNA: TGTGCCAGCACCCCGACAGGATTTAACGAGCAGTACTTC
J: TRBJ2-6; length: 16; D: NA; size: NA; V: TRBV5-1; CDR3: CASSLAESGGANVLTF; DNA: TGCGCCAGCAGCTTGGCCGAGTCTGGTGGGGCCAACGTCCTGACTTTC
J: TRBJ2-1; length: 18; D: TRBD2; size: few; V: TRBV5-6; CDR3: CASRRRLAGGRAYNEQFF; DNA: TGTGCCAGCAGACGGCGACTAGCGGGGGGTCGCGCCTACAATGAGCAGTTCTTC
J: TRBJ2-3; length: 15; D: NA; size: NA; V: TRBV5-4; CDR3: CASSLDSSSTDTQYF; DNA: TGTGCCAGCAGCTTGGACTCCTCTAGCACAGATACGCAGTATTTT
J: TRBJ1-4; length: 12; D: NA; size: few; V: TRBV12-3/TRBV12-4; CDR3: CASSSDREKLFF; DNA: TGTGCCAGCAGTTCGGACAGAGAAAAACTGTTTTTT
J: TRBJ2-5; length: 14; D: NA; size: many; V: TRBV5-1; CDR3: CASSPGAFEETQYF; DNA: TGCGCCAGCAGCCCAGGAGCGTTTGAAGAGACCCAGTACTTC
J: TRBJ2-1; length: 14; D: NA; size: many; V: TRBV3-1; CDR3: CASSQSETYNEQFF; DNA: TGTGCCAGCAGCCAATCCGAAACTTACAATGAGCAGTTCTTC
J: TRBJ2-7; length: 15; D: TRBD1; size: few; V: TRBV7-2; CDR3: CASSLRYRGPYEQYF; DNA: TGTGCCAGCAGCTTAAGGTACAGGGGACCCTACGAGCAGTACTTC
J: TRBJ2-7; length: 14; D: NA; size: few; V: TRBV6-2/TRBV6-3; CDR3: CASRTPGPPFEQYF; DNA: TGTGCCAGCAGAACCCCGGGACCTCCTTTCGAGCAGTACTTC